This entry concerns a single TCR beta chain. Its antigen is currently not known. No much larger clonotype is one base removed from it; base qualities were not supplied. The protocol used for the library was the immunoSEQ multiplex PCR assay. Regarding the original processing steps: A statistical classification framework was built for diagnosing cytomegalovirus status from the catalog of TCR beta chain sequences. This immuneACCESS table, as held by TCRdb, lists in-frame sequences with V and J called but not all clones. Of the missing ones, under half trace to an unresolved V gene in checked studies; the others have no known cause. V and J calls and clone size are copied from that table; D and trimming were computed from the DNA. This sample holds some 150,000 clones; around 89% were observed only once. Over 5% of the sample goes to the ten largest clones. This sample was taken from a study of cytomegalovirus exposure and HLA in healthy donors (TCRdb year 2017). Some background on the complete study: According to a later analysis, the approximately 130 validation repertoires were produced on the same platform as the approximately 690 repertoires of the first cohort. The aim of the study was to test whether cataloging public T cell receptors could identify signatures of past pathogen exposure. A separate validation cohort of roughly 110 different subjects was used in addition to the 666-subject first cohort. To predict cytomegalovirus infection status, the study combined high-throughput TCR immunosequencing, statistical association of individual TCRs with disease status, and machine learning.

Summary of the overall study and its limitations: It was suggested by the authors that the approach could potentially be generalized to other disease states and immunological phenotypes. A later analysis found that TCRs clustered in the first cohort also tended to co-occur in the 100 to 150 validation repertoires, with about 94% of cluster scores above 0. A total of fewer than 200 TCR beta chains were listed by the study as associated with cytomegalovirus. Most TCR sequences were seen in very few donors, while some public TCRs were found in many individuals. In vitro tests confirmed that three of the cytomegalovirus-associated TCR beta chains recognize cytomegalovirus antigens. The classifier was reported to diagnose cytomegalovirus status with high specificity and sensitivity in both the original cohort and the validation cohort. A later analysis had no HLA typing for the validation cohort, so co-occurrence there was scored across all 120 or so repertoires.

Donors formed part of the validation cohort, which comprised about 130 subjects and was distinct from the first cohort of several hundred subjects. Input material: PBMCs. The TCR originated in a woman aged 25 to 39 in good health and CMV-seropositive.

CDR3 region: CASSIVFGGQFADEQYF. The base sequence is TGTGCCAGTAGTATAGTATTTGGAGGACAGTTTGCCGACGAGCAGTACTTC. The chain joins TRBV19 to TRBJ2-7; the D gene is perhaps TRBD1, from 6 matching bases. From a lookup of the germline V gene (reference sequence), CDR1 and CDR2 are LNHDA and SQIVND. At the junction V is shortened by 1 base and J by 5 bases, with 21 bases in between. Its CDR3 holds 17 amino acids, cysteine through phenylalanine. Only the CDR3 DNA stays, 51 bases, in frame from base 1.